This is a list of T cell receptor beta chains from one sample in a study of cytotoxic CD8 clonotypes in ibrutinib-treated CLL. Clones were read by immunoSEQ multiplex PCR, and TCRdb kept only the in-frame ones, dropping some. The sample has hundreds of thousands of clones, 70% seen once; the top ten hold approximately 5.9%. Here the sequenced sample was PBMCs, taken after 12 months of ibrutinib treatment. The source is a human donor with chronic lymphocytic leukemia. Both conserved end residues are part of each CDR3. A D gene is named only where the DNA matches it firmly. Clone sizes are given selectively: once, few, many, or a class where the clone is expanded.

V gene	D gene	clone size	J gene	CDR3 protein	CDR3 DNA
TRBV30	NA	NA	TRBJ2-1	CAWIRGPVSDEQFF	TGTGCCTGGATACGAGGGCCCGTATCCGATGAGCAGTTCTTC
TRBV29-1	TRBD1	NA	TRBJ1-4	CSVVGDRGREKLFF	TGCAGCGTCGTAGGGGACAGGGGCAGAGAAAAACTGTTTTTT
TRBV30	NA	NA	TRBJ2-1	CALGYTLNEQFF	TGTGCTTTGGGGTATACCCTTAATGAGCAGTTCTTC
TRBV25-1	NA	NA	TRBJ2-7	CAIQGRGYEQYF	TGTGCCATCCAGGGGAGGGGATACGAGCAGTACTTC
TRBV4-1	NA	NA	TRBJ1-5	CASSQTRTTALGNQPQHF	TGCGCCAGCAGCCAGACTAGGACGACGGCTTTAGGCAATCAGCCCCAGCATTTT
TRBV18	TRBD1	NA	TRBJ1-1	CASSPPRDRPNTEAFF	TGTGCCAGCTCACCACCGAGGGACAGGCCGAACACTGAAGCTTTCTTT
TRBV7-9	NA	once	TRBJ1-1	CASSWVDRLRGAFF	TGTGCCAGCAGCTGGGTCGACAGGCTACGCGGAGCTTTCTTT
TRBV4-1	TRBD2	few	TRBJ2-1	CASSQGGLAGDNEQFF	TGCGCCAGCAGCCAAGGGGGGCTAGCGGGGGACAATGAGCAGTTCTTC
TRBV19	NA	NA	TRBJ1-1	CASRDAADTEAFF	TGTGCCAGTAGGGACGCGGCAGACACTGAAGCTTTCTTT
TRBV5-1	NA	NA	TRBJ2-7	CASSLTAGAIYEQYF	TGCGCCAGCAGCTTGACAGCGGGTGCCATCTACGAGCAGTACTTC
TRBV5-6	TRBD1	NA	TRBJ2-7	CASSDGTGSYEQYF	TGTGCCAGCAGTGACGGGACAGGGTCCTACGAGCAGTACTTC
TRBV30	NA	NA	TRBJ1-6	CAWTFNSPLHF	TGTGCCTGGACATTTAATTCACCCCTCCACTTT
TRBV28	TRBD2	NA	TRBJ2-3	CASRRRSGTSTDTQYF	TGTGCCAGCAGACGCCGTAGCGGGACTAGCACAGATACGCAGTATTTT
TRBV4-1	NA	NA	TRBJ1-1	CASSQGPSQGTEAFF	TGCGCCAGCAGCCAAGGTCCCTCCCAGGGGACTGAAGCTTTCTTT
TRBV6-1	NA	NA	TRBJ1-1	CASSSMGPTEAFF	TGTGCCAGCAGCTCGATGGGGCCCACTGAAGCTTTCTTT
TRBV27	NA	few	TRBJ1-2	CASSHGEYGYTF	TGTGCCAGCAGTCATGGGGAATATGGCTACACCTTC
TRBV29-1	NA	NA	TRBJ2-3	CSVEDWSTQYF	TGCAGCGTTGAAGATTGGAGTACGCAGTATTTT
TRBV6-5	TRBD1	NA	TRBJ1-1	CASKNSDRVNTEAFF	TGTGCCAGCAAGAACTCCGACAGGGTGAATACTGAAGCTTTCTTT
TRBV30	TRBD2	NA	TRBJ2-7	CALIGGNEQYF	TGTGCCTTAATCGGGGGGAACGAGCAGTACTTC
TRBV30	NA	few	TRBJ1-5	CAWSTARSPNQPQHF	TGTGCCTGGAGTACAGCAAGATCACCTAATCAGCCCCAGCATTTT
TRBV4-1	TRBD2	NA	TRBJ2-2	CASSQGPGTSGNTGELFF	TGCGCCAGCAGCCAAGGCCCCGGGACTAGCGGGAACACCGGGGAGCTGTTTTTT
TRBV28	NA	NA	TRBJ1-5	CASTLSGLGNQPQHF	TGTGCCAGCACCCTCTCGGGGTTGGGCAATCAGCCCCAGCATTTT
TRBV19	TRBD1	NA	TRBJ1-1	CASSTRDSGNTEAFF	TGTGCCAGTAGTACGCGGGACAGTGGGAACACTGAAGCTTTCTTT
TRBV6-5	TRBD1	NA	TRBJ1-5	CASSRDRAQPQHF	TGTGCCAGCAGCCGGGACAGGGCTCAGCCCCAGCATTTT
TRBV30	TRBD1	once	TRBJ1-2	CAWSVPTGGRGGYTF	TGTGCCTGGAGTGTACCCACAGGGGGAAGGGGTGGCTACACCTTC
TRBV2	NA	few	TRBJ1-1	CARSANTEAFF	TGTGCCAGGTCAGCGAACACTGAAGCTTTCTTT
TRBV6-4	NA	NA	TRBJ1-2	CASSPDGSNYGYTF	TGTGCCAGCAGCCCGGATGGCTCTAACTATGGCTACACCTTC
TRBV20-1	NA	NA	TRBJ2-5	CSASLIETQYF	TGCAGTGCTAGTCTTATAGAGACCCAGTACTTC
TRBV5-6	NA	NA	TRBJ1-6	CASSASGISPLHF	TGTGCCAGCAGCGCCTCAGGGATCTCACCCCTCCACTTT
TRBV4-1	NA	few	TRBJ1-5	CASSPRGNSNQPQHF	TGCGCCAGCAGTCCTAGGGGGAATAGCAATCAGCCCCAGCATTTT
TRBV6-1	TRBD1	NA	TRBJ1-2	CASSGTVYDYGYTF	TGTGCCAGCAGCGGGACAGTCTATGACTATGGCTACACCTTC
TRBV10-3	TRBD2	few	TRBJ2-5	CAIKREAGGQETQYF	TGTGCCATCAAGAGGGAAGCGGGAGGGCAAGAGACCCAGTACTTC
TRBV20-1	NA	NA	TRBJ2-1	CSALTYNEQFF	TGCAGTGCCCTTACCTACAATGAGCAGTTCTTC
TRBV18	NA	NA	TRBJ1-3	CASSQGTGNTIYF	TGTGCCAGCTCACAGGGAACTGGAAACACCATATATTTT
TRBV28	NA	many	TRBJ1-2	CASRRQDPLLGYTF	TGTGCCAGCAGGCGACAGGACCCCCTCCTGGGATACACCTTC
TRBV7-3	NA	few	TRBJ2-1	CASSQIGAGQQFF	TGTGCCAGCAGCCAAATCGGTGCAGGGCAGCAGTTCTTC
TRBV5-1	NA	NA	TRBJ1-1	CASTDPGGAGAFF	TGCGCCAGCACCGACCCCGGGGGGGCGGGGGCTTTCTTT
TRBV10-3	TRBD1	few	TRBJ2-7	CAISESGQGYEQYF	TGTGCCATCAGTGAGTCCGGACAGGGCTACGAGCAGTACTTC
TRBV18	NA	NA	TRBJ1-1	CASSPPSRPNTEAFF	TGTGCCAGCTCACCACCGAGTCGGCCAAACACTGAAGCTTTCTTT
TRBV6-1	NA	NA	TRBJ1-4	CASRRAYGEKLFF	TGTGCCAGCAGAAGGGCCTATGGTGAAAAACTGTTTTTT
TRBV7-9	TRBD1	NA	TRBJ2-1	CASSFSQGDEQFF	TGTGCCAGCAGCTTTTCACAGGGGGATGAGCAGTTCTTC
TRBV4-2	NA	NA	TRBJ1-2	CASSQERGTNYGYTF	TGTGCCAGCAGCCAAGAACGGGGGACTAACTATGGCTACACCTTC
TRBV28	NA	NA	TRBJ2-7	CASSYPVLYEQYF	TGTGCCAGCAGCTATCCGGTACTCTACGAGCAGTACTTC
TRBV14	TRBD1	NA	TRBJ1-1	CASSPRGQLTEAFF	TGTGCCAGCAGCCCTAGGGGACAGTTAACTGAAGCTTTCTTT
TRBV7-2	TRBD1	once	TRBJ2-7	CASSFRGQGANEQYF	TGTGCCAGCAGCTTCCGGGGACAGGGGGCGAACGAGCAGTACTTC
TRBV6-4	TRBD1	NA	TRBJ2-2	CASSDSGTGEDGELFF	TGTGCCAGCAGTGACTCCGGGACAGGTGAGGACGGGGAGCTGTTTTTT
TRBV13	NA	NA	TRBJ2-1	CASSSGHTDGEQFF	TGTGCCAGCAGCTCAGGACATACCGATGGTGAGCAGTTCTTC
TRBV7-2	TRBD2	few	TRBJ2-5	CASSRGLGLSETQYF	TGTGCCAGCAGCCGAGGACTAGGCTTGAGCGAGACCCAGTACTTC
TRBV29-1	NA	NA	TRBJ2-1	CSAFPVDEQFF	TGCAGCGCCTTTCCGGTCGATGAGCAGTTCTTC